The 13 T cell receptor beta chains below come from one sample, sequenced in a study of cytomegalovirus exposure and HLA in healthy donors. It was with 60 Vbeta and 13 Jbeta primers that the PCR ran. Assay: immunoSEQ multiplex PCR; the TCRdb copy retains only in-frame clones and omits some. The table includes 70,000 to 95,000 clones, about 75% detected once. Sample: PBMCs. The receptors stem from a man in his forties or fifties in good health and CMV-seronegative.

The V gene is TRBV6-6, the J gene TRBJ1-1; tentatively, D is TRBD1 (5 bases). V lost 4 bases and J 5 bases, leaving 11 bases between the germline ends. CDR1 is MNHNY, CDR2 SVGAGI, per germline (reference sequence). The CDR3 length is 13 residues. CDR3 in amino acids: CASSFQGGTEAFF. CDR3 bases: TGTGCCAGCAGTTTTCAGGGAGGGACTGAAGCTTTCTTT.

The V and J genes are TRBV30 and TRBJ1-1, with a tentative D call TRBD1 (6 bases). Trimming removed 0 bases at V and 0 bases at J, with 14 bases between. Germline V gives CDR1 GTSNPN, CDR2 SVGIG (reference sequence). The CDR3 totals 16 residues. CDR3 sequence (DNA): TGTGCCTGGAGTGTTTTCGGCGGACAGTTGAACACTGAAGCTTTCTTT. It yields the protein CAWSVFGGQLNTEAFF.

The rearrangement links TRBV18 to TRBJ2-7, with 8 bases that match TRBD1. The CDR3 sequence is 15 residues long. The trim removed 4 bases at V and 0 bases at J, leaving 5 bases unmatched. Looked up from germline, CDR1 is KGHSH and CDR2 is LQKENI. The CDR3 region is CASSQGTGYSYEQYF. The CDR3 bases are TGTGCCAGCTCACAAGGGACAGGATACTCCTACGAGCAGTACTTC.

The chain links TRBV5-1 to TRBJ2-3, with 13 bases matching TRBD2. The CDR3 is made up of 16 amino acids. Per germline, CDR1 SGHRS and CDR2 YFSETQ. J gave up 6 bases and V 1 base, and 5 bases lay outside the gene matches. CDR3 loop: CASSLTSGGAGDTQYF. The CDR3 DNA is TGCGCCAGCAGCTTGACTAGCGGGGGGGCAGGTGATACGCAGTATTTT.

The chain carries TRBV19 and TRBJ1-2, with no clear D. Germline lookup yields CDR1 LNHDA and CDR2 SQIVND (reference sequence). Between the trimmed V and J ends, which lost 0 bases and 1 base, there was a span of 3 bases. This CDR3 has 13 residues. The CDR3 DNA sequence: TGTGCCAGTAGTATAGACAGTAACTATGGCTACACCTTC. It encodes CASSIDSNYGYTF.

The chain has TRBV7-9 and TRBJ1-1; D not certain. V was trimmed by 1 base and J by 2 bases, leaving 8 bases between them. Germline V lookup: CDR1 SEHNR, CDR2 FQNEAQ (reference sequence). The CDR3 has 14 amino acids. Here the CDR3 DNA reads TGTGCCAGCAGCTTAGTGGCTGCAAACACTGAAGCTTTCTTT. Amino acids: CASSLVAANTEAFF.

CDR3 bases: TGTGCCAGCAGCCCGCTCTACCTAACGAACACCGGGGAGCTGTTTTTT. It translates to CASSPLYLTNTGELFF. The chain uses TRBV5-5 and TRBJ2-2; D remains ambiguous. V was clipped by 4 bases and J by 0 bases, with 13 bases between them. The CDR3 runs to 16 residues. Germline CDR1 SGHKS, CDR2 YYEKEE (reference sequence).

The chain is built from TRBV9 and TRBJ1-1; 7 bases are a match to TRBD1. The CDR3 runs 13 residues. Germline V gene data show CDR1 as SGDLS and CDR2 as YYNGEE. After removal of 3 bases from V and 5 bases from J, the junction contained 4 bases not matched to a gene. CDR3 region: CASSAYRGTEAFF. CDR3 bases: TGTGCCAGCAGCGCTTACAGGGGTACTGAAGCTTTCTTT.

The V call is TRBV6-4, the J call TRBJ1-1; D is unclear. The CDR3 contains 14 residues. V lost 0 bases, J lost 4 bases, and 9 bases lay in between. Germline V gene data show CDR1 as MRHNA and CDR2 as SNTAGT. The CDR3 DNA reads as TGTGCCAGCAGTGACTCCGGAGTCGGCACTGAAGCTTTCTTT. Translation: CASSDSGVGTEAFF.

This chain uses TRBV30 with TRBJ2-7; D uncertain. Trimming took 4 bases from V and 0 from J, leaving 10 bases between them. The CDR3 is 13 residues long. Germline CDR1 reads GTSNPN; CDR2 reads SVGIG (reference sequence). The CDR3: CAWTRGSSYEQYF. Written as DNA, the CDR3 is TGTGCCTGGACGCGCGGAAGCTCCTACGAGCAGTACTTC.

The chain couples TRBV5-1 to TRBJ2-7; TRBD1 might be the D (5 bases). With 2 bases removed from V and 6 bases from J, the gap between germline ends came to 9 bases. The CDR3 consists of 12 residues. Germline V CDR1 and CDR2: SGHRS, YFSETQ. The CDR3 region has the DNA TGCGCCAGCAGCTTAAACAGGCTCGAGCAGTACTTC. It yields the protein CASSLNRLEQYF.

The rearrangement joins TRBV19 to TRBJ2-5, with D possibly being TRBD2 (6 bases). This CDR3 is 12 amino acids long. V was trimmed by 1 base and J by 7 bases, leaving 7 bases between them. CDR1 is LNHDA, CDR2 SQIVND, per germline (reference sequence). The CDR3 is CASSIAGGTQYF. CDR3 DNA sequence: TGTGCCAGTAGTATAGCCGGGGGGACCCAGTACTTC.

V and J are TRBV28 and TRBJ1-4; weak D call: TRBD1 (5 bases). Germline V gives CDR1 MDHEN, CDR2 SYDVKM. This CDR3 is built from 16 residues. V was clipped by 1 base and J by 6 bases, with 15 bases between them. CDR3 coding DNA: TGTGCCAGCAGTTTATCTTGGCAGGGAGGATATGAAAAACTGTTTTTT. This encodes CASSLSWQGGYEKLFF.